These 18 T cell receptor beta chains originate from one sample sequenced in a study of T-cell memory formation after mild COVID-19. Each CDR3 protein is one row after TCRdb ran MiXCR on the 5' RACE reads. The top ten clones hold around 13% of a sample with 450,000 to 650,000 distinct CDR3 sequences, about a sixth of them seen once. Sample: PBMCs or a T cell subset sorted from them (not recorded which). The receptors come from an adult woman who had mild COVID-19 (a few samples of this study predate the infection). Cell type and time point are not known.

There are a few counts of this clonotype. V usage is TRBV20-1 and J usage is TRBJ2-1; D gene uncertain. CDR1 DFQATT and CDR2 SNEGSKA come from the germline V gene (reference sequence). The V end was cut by 5 bases, the J end by 6 bases, with 11 bases between. The CDR3 contains 12 residues. The CDR3 loop reads CSAGHLGNEQFF. The CDR3 coding sequence is TGCAGTGCTGGCCACTTAGGCAATGAGCAGTTCTTC.

The rearrangement links TRBV27 to TRBJ2-4; possible D gene TRBD1, 6 bases. The CDR3 loop spans 16 amino acids. V gave up 1 base and J gave up 1 base, with 11 bases separating them. Germline V gene sequence: CDR1 MNHEY, CDR2 SMNVEV (reference sequence). CDR3 loop: CASSLFQGFAKNIQYF. CDR3 nucleotide sequence: TGTGCCAGCAGTTTATTCCAGGGGTTCGCCAAAAACATTCAGTACTTC.

This clonotype was observed at least ten times. The chain uses TRBV7-8 and TRBJ2-5, with TRBD2 as a possible D gene (6 bases). Germline loops: CDR1 SGHVS, CDR2 FQNEAQ. Trimming left V 5 bases short and J 2 bases short, with 18 bases between. The CDR3 runs to 16 residues. In nucleotides, the CDR3 is TGTGCCAGCAGCCAAAGCAGGCGGGGTTGGCAAGAGACCCAGTACTTC. Translation gives CASSQSRRGWQETQYF. Filled out from reference TRBV7-8 and TRBJ2-5, the complete variable domain reads GAGVSQSPRYKVAKRGQDVALRCDPISGHVSLFWYQQALGQGPEFLTYFQNEAQLDKSGLPSDRFFAERPEGSVSTLKIQRTQQEDSAVYLCASSQSRRGWQETQYFGPGTRLLVL.

The J gene is TRBJ2-7, the V gene TRBV6-4; 8 positions match TRBD2. This CDR3 contains 15 residues. Trimming removed 3 bases from V and 0 bases from J; junction bases left unmatched: 4. The germline V gene encodes CDR1 MRHNA and CDR2 SNTAGT. As DNA, the CDR3 is TGTGCCAGCAGTGATCAAGCGGGAGCCTCCTACGAGCAGTACTTC. It is translated as CASSDQAGASYEQYF.

The chain couples TRBV6-5 to TRBJ2-1; 7 positions match TRBD1. The trim removed 2 bases at V and 9 bases at J, leaving 22 bases unmatched. CDR1 MNHEY and CDR2 SVGAGI come from the germline V gene. There are 19 residues in the CDR3. CDR3 in amino acids: CASSYPSFGRQGEIVEQFF. CDR3 sequence (DNA): TGTGCCAGCAGTTACCCAAGTTTTGGTCGGCAGGGGGAAATCGTTGAGCAGTTCTTC.

In its sample, this clonotype was seen a few times. This chain uses TRBV20-1 with TRBJ2-7; 7 bases fit TRBD2. V shed 0 bases and J 2 bases; nucleotides not matched to a gene: 7. Germline V gene sequence: CDR1 DFQATT, CDR2 SNEGSKA (reference sequence). This CDR3 has 15 residues. CDR3 sequence reads: CSARDRTSSAYEQYF. The CDR3 DNA is TGCAGTGCTAGAGACAGGACTAGTAGCGCCTACGAGCAGTACTTC.

This clonotype has more than one count but fewer than ten. The CDR3 nucleotides are TGTGCCAGCAGCCAAGAGGTCAGGTTGAACACTGAAGCTTTCTTT. This sequence encodes CASSQEVRLNTEAFF. This chain uses TRBV4-2 with TRBJ1-1, with D uncertain. CDR3 length: 15 amino acids. Germline V gene lookup returns CDR1 LGHNA and CDR2 YNFKEQ. The germline V and J ends were trimmed by 0 bases and 0 bases, with 8 bases remaining between them.

This clonotype has only a few counts. The gene calls are TRBV5-1 and TRBJ2-5; weak D call: TRBD1 (5 bases). V was shortened by 5 bases and J by 3 bases, with 11 bases between the two germline ends. The CDR3 spans 13 residues. CDR1 and CDR2 from the germline V gene are SGHRS and YFSETQ. The CDR3: CASRPDSKETQYF. For the CDR3, the DNA is TGCGCCAGCAGACCTGACAGTAAAGAGACCCAGTACTTC.

This clonotype was seen more than once but under ten times. The chain links TRBV6-2 or TRBV6-3 to TRBJ2-2; 10 bases map to TRBD2. The ends lost 2 bases at V and 4 bases at J; junction bases unmatched: 4. There are 16 residues in the CDR3. CDR1 is MNHEY, CDR2 SVGEGT, per germline. The CDR3 nucleotides are TGTGCCAGCAGTTACGAAGCTAGCGGGAGCACCGGGGAGCTGTTTTTT. This gives the protein CASSYEASGSTGELFF.

This clonotype was seen only a few times. The chain couples TRBV7-9 to TRBJ2-3, with D uncertain. This CDR3 has 13 amino acids. V was clipped by 5 bases and J by 4 bases, with 10 bases between them. Germline V gene lookup returns CDR1 SEHNR and CDR2 FQNEAQ (reference sequence). In DNA form, the CDR3 reads TGTGCCAGCAGCCACCATGGGGCAGATACGCAGTATTTT. Amino acids: CASSHHGADTQYF.

The table lists this clonotype with a few counts. This chain connects TRBV6-2 or TRBV6-3 to TRBJ2-7, with TRBD1 matching over 8 bases. Germline trimming cut 10 bases from V and 3 bases from J; bases unmatched to any gene: 11. Germline V CDR1 and CDR2: MNHEY, SVGEGT. This CDR3 comprises 14 residues. The CDR3 DNA reads TGTGCCACCCGGGTGTGGACAGGGAACTACGAGCAGTACTTC. Its protein is CATRVWTGNYEQYF.

The rearrangement joins TRBV7-3 to TRBJ2-1, with D possibly matching TRBD1 (5 bases). This CDR3 is built from 13 residues. V was cut by 2 bases and J by 9 bases, with 11 bases left in between. Germline-derived CDR1 and CDR2 are SGHTA and FQGTGA. The CDR3 sequence is CASSLASRGEQFF. The CDR3 DNA reads TGTGCCAGCAGCTTAGCTTCAAGGGGTGAGCAGTTCTTC.

A few counts support this clonotype. The chain links TRBV15 to TRBJ2-7; 10 bases line up with TRBD1. Germline assignment: CDR1 LNHNV and CDR2 YYDKDF (reference sequence). The CDR3 runs to 16 residues. The trim removed 3 bases at V and 5 bases at J, leaving 10 bases unmatched. The CDR3 DNA follows: TGTGCCACCAGCAGTTGGGTGGGACAGGGGATCCACGAGCAGTACTTC. Amino acids: CATSSWVGQGIHEQYF. The variable domain in full, with the rest retrieved from reference TRBV15 and TRBJ2-7, is DAMVIQNPRYQVTQFGKPVTLSCSQTLNHNVMYWYQQKSSQAPKLLFHYYDKDFNNEADTPDNFQSRRPNTSFCFLDIRSPGLGDTAMYLCATSSWVGQGIHEQYFGPGTRLTVT.

The chain uses TRBV5-4 and TRBJ2-1; TRBD2 agrees at 8 bases. V shed 0 bases and J 8 bases; nucleotides not matched to a gene: 4. Germline values: CDR1 SGHNT, CDR2 YYREEE (reference sequence). The CDR3 loop spans 14 amino acids. CDR3 amino acids: CASSLGREEDEQFF. The CDR3 coding sequence is TGTGCCAGCAGCTTGGGGCGGGAGGAAGATGAGCAGTTCTTC.

This sequence joins TRBV5-1 and TRBJ2-6, with D possibly being TRBD1 or TRBD2 (5 bases each). Trimming cost V 4 bases and J 2 bases, with 10 bases left between them. Germline CDR1 reads SGHRS; CDR2 reads YFSETQ. The CDR3 extends over 15 amino acids. DNA of the CDR3: TGCGCCAGCAGCCGGGACGGGACTGGGGCCAACGTCCTGACTTTC. This codes for CASSRDGTGANVLTF. Together with reference TRBV5-1 and TRBJ2-6, the CDR3 gives the full variable domain: KAGVTQTPRYLIKTRGQQVTLSCSPISGHRSVSWYQQTPGQGLQFLFEYFSETQRNKGNFPGRFSGRQFSNSRSEMNVSTLELGDSALYLCASSRDGTGANVLTFGAGSRLTVL.

This clonotype was counted at least ten times. The chain combines TRBV30 with TRBJ2-1, with D maybe TRBD2 (6 bases). The germline CDR1 and CDR2 sequences are GTSNPN and SVGIG (reference sequence). V lost 2 bases to trimming and J lost 3 bases, with 14 bases between them. This CDR3 has 15 amino acids. CDR3 protein: CAWSNPVRDYNEQFF. The CDR3 nucleotides are TGTGCCTGGAGTAACCCGGTGCGGGACTACAATGAGCAGTTCTTC. Supplemented by reference TRBV30 and TRBJ2-1, the full variable domain reads SQTIHQWPATLVQPVGSPLSLECTVEGTSNPNLYWYRQAAGRGLQLLFYSVGIGQISSEVPQNLSASRPQDRQFILSSKKLLLSDSGFYLCAWSNPVRDYNEQFFGPGTRLTVL.

The genes are TRBV3-1 and TRBJ2-3, with 8 bases fitting TRBD2. The CDR3 runs 16 residues. CDR1 and CDR2 from the germline V gene are LGHDT and YNNKEL (reference sequence). V was pared by 7 bases and J by 0 bases, with 9 bases of the junction left unmatched. CDR3 sequence reads: CASMGASGSSTDTQYF. The CDR3 nucleotides read TGTGCCAGCATGGGGGCTAGCGGGTCTAGCACAGATACGCAGTATTTT.

This clonotype was counted ten times or more. V is TRBV5-1 and J is TRBJ2-7, with 7 bases matching TRBD1. Germline values: CDR1 SGHRS, CDR2 YFSETQ. Trimming removed 4 bases from V and 3 bases from J; junction bases left unmatched: 7. CDR3 size: 14 residues. The CDR3 sequence: CASSDRDRVYEQYF. The CDR3 region has the DNA TGCGCCAGCAGCGATCGCGACAGGGTCTACGAGCAGTACTTC. The whole variable domain, filled in from reference TRBV5-1 and TRBJ2-7, reads KAGVTQTPRYLIKTRGQQVTLSCSPISGHRSVSWYQQTPGQGLQFLFEYFSETQRNKGNFPGRFSGRQFSNSRSEMNVSTLELGDSALYLCASSDRDRVYEQYFGPGTRLTVT.